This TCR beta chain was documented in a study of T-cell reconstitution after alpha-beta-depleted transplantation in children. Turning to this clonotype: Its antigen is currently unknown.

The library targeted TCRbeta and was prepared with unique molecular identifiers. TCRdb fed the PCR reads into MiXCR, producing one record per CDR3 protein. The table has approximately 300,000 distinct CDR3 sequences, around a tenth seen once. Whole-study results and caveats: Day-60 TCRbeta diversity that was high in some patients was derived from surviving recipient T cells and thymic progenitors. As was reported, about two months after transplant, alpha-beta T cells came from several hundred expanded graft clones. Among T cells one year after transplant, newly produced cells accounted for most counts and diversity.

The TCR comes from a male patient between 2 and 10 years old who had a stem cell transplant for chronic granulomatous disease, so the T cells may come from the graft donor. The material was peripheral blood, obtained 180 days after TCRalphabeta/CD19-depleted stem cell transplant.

The chain's CDR3 is CAMSPGLSGGYNEQFF. CDR3 coding DNA: TGTGCCATGAGCCCTGGGCTTAGCGGGGGGTACAATGAGCAGTTCTTC. The V and J genes are TRBV4-2 and TRBJ2-1; 10 bases map to TRBD2. V trimming: 10 bases; J trimming: 4 bases; junction bases outside the gene matches: 13. The CDR3 extends over 16 amino acids. Germline V gene lookup returns CDR1 LGHNA and CDR2 YNFKEQ.